Each of the 3 T cell receptor beta chains below was sequenced from the same sample in a study of blood T cell repertoires in COVID-19. Method: immunoSEQ multiplex PCR; TCRdb's copy keeps in-frame clones and lacks some. The profile covers some 150,000 clones, with 80% to 90% appearing a single time and roughly 8% taken by the ten largest. The sequencing input was peripheral blood. Receptors were obtained from a woman aged 60-75 years with COVID-19, enrolled during active disease.

The rearrangement uses TRBV5-1 and TRBJ2-1; the D gene is possibly TRBD2 (5 bases). Germline V gene lookup returns CDR1 SGHRS and CDR2 YFSETQ. This CDR3 comprises 14 residues. The V end was cut by 1 base, the J end by 6 bases, with 11 bases between. The DNA of the CDR3 is TGCGCCAGCAGCTTGTCGGAGGACTCCAATGAGCAGTTCTTC. Residues: CASSLSEDSNEQFF.

V is TRBV7-9 and J is TRBJ2-4; D uncertain. Germline CDR1 and CDR2: SEHNR and FQNEAQ (reference sequence). CDR3 length: 12 amino acids. V gave up 5 bases and J gave up 3 bases, with 5 bases separating them. The chain's CDR3 is CASSPYKNIQYF. The CDR3 nucleotides are TGTGCCAGCAGCCCGTACAAAAACATTCAGTACTTC.

V usage is TRBV5-4 and J usage is TRBJ2-7; 7 bases agree with TRBD2. The CDR3 has 14 residues. Germline V gene sequence: CDR1 SGHNT, CDR2 YYREEE (reference sequence). Unmatched junction bases numbered 10, after V lost 0 bases and J lost 10 bases. CDR3 nucleotide sequence: TGTGCCAGCAGCTTGGGCCTAGCGGAGCAGCTCCAGTACTTC. Residues: CASSLGLAEQLQYF. The complete variable domain, with remaining parts taken from reference TRBV5-4 and TRBJ2-7, reads ETGVTQSPTHLIKTRGQQVTLRCSSQSGHNTVSWYQQALGQGPQFIFQYYREEENGRGNFPPRFSGLQFPNYSSELNVNALELDDSALYLCASSLGLAEQLQYFGPGTRLTVT.